The 18 T cell receptor beta chains below were found in one sample sequenced in a study of T cell repertoires in cytomegalovirus infection. Each CDR3 protein is one row after TCRdb ran MiXCR on the reads. The sample yields more than 500,000 distinct CDR3 sequences, approximately 16% seen once. Specimen: CD8+ T cells from PBMCs. These receptors all come from a human donor in good health (CMV status not recorded). Some clones in this sample may be carry-over from other donors' samples.

The chain recombines TRBV5-5 with TRBJ1-2, with D hard to call. V was cut by 0 bases and J by 14 bases, with 8 bases left in between. The CDR3 consists of 10 residues. CDR1 is SGHKS and CDR2 is YYEKEE in the germline V gene (reference sequence). The CDR3 here is CASSLGESTF. CDR3 DNA sequence: TGTGCCAGCAGCTTGGGCGAGTCGACCTTC.

This clonotype occurred a few times. The DNA for the CDR3 is TGTGCCAGCAGCCAAGGGCACATAGAGTTGAGTGAAAAACTGTTTTTT. Its translation: CASSQGHIELSEKLFF. V usage is TRBV14 and J usage is TRBJ1-4; no reliable D call. Deletions cut 1 base from V and 7 bases from J, with 16 bases between. CDR3 size: 16 residues. Germline loops: CDR1 SGHDN, CDR2 FVKESK. Looking up the rest from reference TRBV14 and TRBJ1-4 gives the full variable domain: EAGVTQFPSHSVIEKGQTVTLRCDPISGHDNLYWYRRVMGKEIKFLLHFVKESKQDESGMPNNRFLAERTGGTYSTLKVQPAELEDSGVYFCASSQGHIELSEKLFFGSGTQLSVL.

This chain links TRBV4-1 with TRBJ2-5; 8 bases align to TRBD2. V lost 2 bases to trimming and J lost 9 bases; unmatched junction nucleotides: 5. This CDR3 region has 13 residues. The germline CDR1 and CDR2 sequences are MGHRA and YSYEKL. Here the CDR3 DNA reads TGCGCCAGCAGCCAAACGGGGGGGGGTTCCCAGTACTTC. Translation gives CASSQTGGGSQYF.

This clonotype was recorded at least ten times. The chain has TRBV10-3 and TRBJ2-7; no reliable D call. This CDR3 comprises 15 residues. Germline V gene lookup returns CDR1 ENHRY and CDR2 SYGVKD. V gave up 6 bases and J gave up 0 bases, with 15 bases separating them. Here the CDR3 DNA reads TGTGCCATCAGCGGGTTAGAAGATTTCTCCTACGAGCAGTACTTC. This gives the protein CAISGLEDFSYEQYF.

This clonotype came up a few times. This chain uses TRBV5-1 with TRBJ2-2, with a weak D call TRBD2 (6 bases). V was trimmed by 2 bases and J by 0 bases, leaving 11 bases between them. Germline V gene data show CDR1 as SGHRS and CDR2 as YFSETQ. The CDR3 totals 16 residues. The CDR3 loop is CASSFRDSPNTGELFF. CDR3 in DNA: TGCGCCAGCAGCTTCCGGGACTCCCCGAACACCGGGGAGCTGTTTTTT.

The rearrangement links TRBV4-1 to TRBJ2-1, with D possibly matching TRBD1 (5 bases). V was trimmed by 5 bases and J by 5 bases, leaving 13 bases between them. CDR3 size: 14 residues. The germline gives CDR1 MGHRA, CDR2 YSYEKL. CDR3 in amino acids: CASSNPGRHNEQFF. CDR3 nucleotide sequence: TGCGCCAGCAGCAATCCAGGGCGGCACAATGAGCAGTTCTTC.

The chain has TRBV4-1 and TRBJ2-7; 7 bases match TRBD1. The J segment lost 2 bases and the V segment lost 1 base, leaving 5 bases of the junction unmatched. This CDR3 contains 15 residues. The germline V gene encodes CDR1 MGHRA and CDR2 YSYEKL. The CDR3 sequence: CASSQGNRGTYEQYF. DNA for the CDR3: TGCGCCAGCAGCCAAGGAAACAGGGGTACCTACGAGCAGTACTTC.

The V gene is TRBV13, the J gene TRBJ1-6; a possible D gene is TRBD1 (6 bases). This CDR3 comprises 14 residues. Trimming removed 5 bases at V and 7 bases at J, with 12 bases between. CDR1 and CDR2 from the germline V gene are PRHDT and FYEKMQ (reference sequence). CDR3 protein: CASSRGQNNSPLHF. The CDR3 nucleotides are TGTGCCAGCAGCCGAGGACAGAACAATTCACCCCTCCACTTT.

This clonotype was recorded many times. The chain uses TRBV7-6 and TRBJ2-7; TRBD1 aligns across 8 bases. V lost 2 bases, J lost 1 base, and 4 bases stayed unmatched. Germline loops: CDR1 SGHVS, CDR2 FNYEAQ. The CDR3 is 15 amino acids. The CDR3 DNA follows: TGTGCCAGCAGCTTATGGACAGGGTTTTCCTACGAGCAGTACTTC. It encodes CASSLWTGFSYEQYF. The full variable domain, its missing parts supplied by reference TRBV7-6 and TRBJ2-7, is GAGVSQSPRYKVTKRGQDVALRCDPISGHVSLYWYRQALGQGPEFLTYFNYEAQQDKSGLPNDRFSAERPEGSISTLTIQRTEQRDSAMYRCASSLWTGFSYEQYFGPGTRLTVT.

V is TRBV28 and J is TRBJ2-2; D uncertain. The CDR3 runs to 14 residues. Germline CDR1 MDHEN, CDR2 SYDVKM. V dropped 3 bases and J dropped 1 base, with 6 bases sitting between them. The CDR3 here is CASSFVLNTGELFF. The CDR3 DNA reads as TGTGCCAGCAGTTTCGTCCTGAACACCGGGGAGCTGTTTTTT. The full variable domain, its missing parts supplied by reference TRBV28 and TRBJ2-2, is DVKVTQSSRYLVKRTGEKVFLECVQDMDHENMFWYRQDPGLGLRLIYFSYDVKMKEKGDIPEGYSVSREKKERFSLILESASTNQTSMYLCASSFVLNTGELFFGEGSRLTVL.

The table lists this clonotype with a count of one. The conserved closing phenylalanine or tryptophan is absent in this CDR3, likely reflecting a read error. This chain uses TRBV6-1 with TRBJ2-7; D remains unclear. The CDR3 totals 14 residues. V lost 2 bases and J 0 bases, leaving 8 bases between the germline ends. Per germline, CDR1 MNHNS and CDR2 SASEGT. The DNA for the CDR3 is TGTGCCAGCAGTGAACTTAGGGTCTCCTACGAGCAGTACTTA. It encodes CASSELRVSYEQYL.

This clonotype was picked up many times. V gene TRBV11-2 combines with J gene TRBJ1-3; D is unclear. The CDR3 length is 15 residues. Between the trimmed V and J ends, which lost 4 bases and 0 bases, there was a span of 10 bases. Germline values: CDR1 SGHAT, CDR2 FQNNGV. The CDR3 sequence is CASSSYRDSGNTIYF. DNA of the CDR3: TGTGCCAGCAGCTCCTACAGAGACTCTGGAAACACCATATATTTT.

The table lists this clonotype with a few counts. This chain connects TRBV28 to TRBJ2-7; 9 nucleotides agree with TRBD1. The CDR3 consists of 13 residues. The germline CDR1 and CDR2 sequences are MDHEN and SYDVKM. V lost 7 bases and J lost 6; bases outside the gene matches: 7. The CDR3 protein is CASNPGQGGEQYF. The CDR3 nucleotides are TGTGCCAGCAACCCGGGACAGGGAGGCGAGCAGTACTTC.

The gene calls are TRBV5-1 and TRBJ1-2; D not resolved. Trimming took off 2 bases at V and 6 bases at J, with 11 bases between the two ends. The germline V gene encodes CDR1 SGHRS and CDR2 YFSETQ. The CDR3 runs 13 residues. In nucleotides, the CDR3 is TGCGCCAGCAGCTTAACTACGATCGATGGCTACACCTTC. This gives the protein CASSLTTIDGYTF. Based on the CDR3 plus reference TRBV5-1 and TRBJ1-2, the full variable domain is KAGVTQTPRYLIKTRGQQVTLSCSPISGHRSVSWYQQTPGQGLQFLFEYFSETQRNKGNFPGRFSGRQFSNSRSEMNVSTLELGDSALYLCASSLTTIDGYTFGSGTRLTVV.

This clonotype appeared a few times. The V gene is TRBV29-1, the J gene TRBJ1-2; D ambiguous. Germline V lookup: CDR1 SQVTM, CDR2 ANQGSEA. V lost 3 bases and J lost 6, with 8 bases in between. The CDR3 length is 11 residues. In DNA, the CDR3 is TGCAGCGTTGAGAGTAGGGATGGCTACACCTTC. Protein: CSVESRDGYTF. The full variable domain, with the rest looked up from reference TRBV29-1 and TRBJ1-2, is SAVISQKPSRDICQRGTSLTIQCQVDSQVTMMFWYRQQPGQSLTLIATANQGSEATYESGFVIDKFPISRPNLTFSTLTVSNMSPEDSSIYLCSVESRDGYTFGSGTRLTVV.

This chain links TRBV27 with TRBJ1-2, with 11 bases that match TRBD1. V trimming: 5 bases; J trimming: 7 bases; junction bases outside the gene matches: 12. CDR1 MNHEY and CDR2 SMNVEV come from the germline V gene (reference sequence). This CDR3 region has 16 residues. CDR3 DNA sequence: TGTGCCAGCAGTCATTCCAGAGGCGGGACAGGGGGTGGCTACACCTTC. Its protein is CASSHSRGGTGGGYTF.

There are a few counts of this clonotype. The chain has TRBV5-1 and TRBJ1-2; 7 bases are shared with TRBD1. Germline CDR1 is SGHRS and CDR2 is YFSETQ. With V trimmed by 0 bases and J by 2 bases, 4 bases remained unmatched. This CDR3 spans 15 amino acids. CDR3 loop: CASSLEGAPNYGYTF. CDR3 DNA sequence: TGCGCCAGCAGCTTGGAGGGGGCACCGAACTATGGCTACACCTTC.

The table lists this clonotype with many counts. The chain combines TRBV6-5 with TRBJ2-5, with 8 bases fitting TRBD1. After removal of 0 bases from V and 3 bases from J, the junction contained 0 bases not matched to a gene. Germline CDR1 reads MNHEY; CDR2 reads SVGAGI. The CDR3 consists of 14 residues. CDR3 in DNA: TGTGCCAGCAGTTACTCGACAGGGGAAGAGACCCAGTACTTC. Its translation is CASSYSTGEETQYF.